This is a list of T cell receptor beta chains from one sample in a study of cytomegalovirus exposure and HLA in healthy donors. This table comes from immunoSEQ multiplex PCR, and its TCRdb copy is limited to in-frame clones, with some not included. Among 150,000 to 200,000 clones listed, 80% to 90% were seen once. The sample taken for sequencing was PBMCs. These receptors originate from a woman in her twenties or thirties in good health and CMV-seronegative. Each CDR3 is given without its conserved first and last residue. Clone size is stated in some rows and not others, as once, few, many or a class when expanded.

clone size: -
V gene: TRBV11-1
CDR3 protein: ASSEWEVYNEQF

clone size: once
V gene: TRBV11-2
CDR3 protein: ASSLGVNSGNTIY

clone size: -
V gene: TRBV7-2
CDR3 protein: ASSLGVSNTEAF

clone size: -
V gene: TRBV12-5
CDR3 protein: ASGLVRKGVHEQY

clone size: -
V gene: TRBV25-1
CDR3 protein: ASSRALQGVHGYT

clone size: -
V gene: TRBV14
CDR3 protein: ASSQDLKDTQY

clone size: -
V gene: TRBV18
CDR3 protein: ASSPDSPGELF

clone size: -
V gene: TRBV10-3
CDR3 protein: AIRGQGATEAF

clone size: -
V gene: TRBV11-2
CDR3 protein: ASSPRTSGGSFNEQF

clone size: -
V gene: TRBV29-1
CDR3 protein: SVVVTEPYNEQF

clone size: -
V gene: TRBV5-1
CDR3 protein: ASSFSRGGPIATDTQY

clone size: once
V gene: TRBV28
CDR3 protein: ASSLTTSGTGYEQY

clone size: once
V gene: TRBV27
CDR3 protein: ASSRRAYNEQF

clone size: -
V gene: TRBV6-5
CDR3 protein: ASTTAEGSSYEQY

clone size: -
V gene: TRBV9
CDR3 protein: ASSPIDEPNEKLF

clone size: -
V gene: TRBV4-3
CDR3 protein: ASSQDPGQGRILYGYT

clone size: -
V gene: TRBV7-9
CDR3 protein: ASSPPGINEKLF

clone size: -
V gene: TRBV4-1
CDR3 protein: ASSQDPGFSYNEQF

clone size: -
V gene: TRBV18
CDR3 protein: ASSPSVGAGNNEQF

clone size: -
V gene: TRBV7-3
CDR3 protein: ASSLRTNTEAF

clone size: -
V gene: TRBV6-6
CDR3 protein: ASTAGGGSSGYT

clone size: -
V gene: TRBV13
CDR3 protein: ASSQAGLAGAYEQY

clone size: -
V gene: TRBV5-4
CDR3 protein: ASSLISVWRNTEAF

clone size: -
V gene: TRBV18
CDR3 protein: ASSPSSGRAQF

clone size: once
V gene: TRBV28
CDR3 protein: ASSLSPSGNTIY

clone size: -
V gene: TRBV27
CDR3 protein: ASSSRGVSTDTQY

clone size: -
V gene: TRBV6-5
CDR3 protein: ASSYSSYRPTPVY

clone size: -
V gene: TRBV7-3
CDR3 protein: ASSLMSGESGEQF

clone size: -
V gene: TRBV13
CDR3 protein: ASELGTGGEKLF

clone size: few
V gene: TRBV5-4
CDR3 protein: ASSLSRAYGYT

clone size: -
V gene: TRBV29-1
CDR3 protein: SVFIGTQQF